This TCR beta chain was sequenced during a study of cytotoxic CD8 clonotypes in ibrutinib-treated CLL. General observations from the study: Public clonotypes occurred uncommonly; on treatment, they contracted or remained stable. Sustained-remission and progressing patients had different sampling times.

This table comes from immunoSEQ multiplex PCR, and its TCRdb copy is limited to in-frame clones, with some not included. The sample lists around 130,000 clones, 80% to 90% occurring once. On this clone itself: Its antigen is unknown.

This CDR3 region has 16 residues. Germline-derived CDR1 and CDR2 are SGHDT and YYEEEE. V lost 1 base and J 1 base, leaving 13 bases between the germline ends. This chain uses TRBV5-6 with TRBJ2-3; TRBD1 is a possible D gene (6 bases). Source: PBMCs, taken after 24 months of ibrutinib treatment. This receptor was identified in a human donor with chronic lymphocytic leukemia. CDR3 sequence: CASSLSLYRGTDTQYF. CDR3 bases: TGTGCCAGCAGCTTGAGTTTGTACAGGGGCACAGATACGCAGTATTTT.